Following are 26 T cell receptor beta chains from one sample sequenced in a study of CD8 T cells in ankylosing spondylitis. TCRdb passed the 5' RACE reads through MiXCR, listing each CDR3 protein once. The data show 130,000 or so distinct CDR3 sequences, roughly 15% seen once. No antigen is known for these receptors. Findings of the study overall: Seemingly distinctive of ankylosing spondylitis blood was a TCR beta motif formed by eight highly homologous variants.

Sequencing used blood, either unsorted or a sorted T cell fraction (not recorded which). The receptors derive from a male donor with ankylosing spondylitis.

This clonotype was seen only a few times. The chain employs TRBV12-3 or TRBV12-4 and TRBJ2-5, with D hard to call. This CDR3 spans 13 amino acids. The V end lost 6 bases, the J end lost 5 bases, and 13 bases lay between the germline ends. CDR3 loop: CASSGRLEETQYF. The CDR3 DNA reads as TGTGCCAGCAGCGGACGACTTGAGGAGACCCAGTACTTC.

The chain has TRBV7-9 and TRBJ1-4; D is perhaps TRBD1 (5 bases). The CDR3 covers 14 residues. V was clipped by 4 bases and J by 8 bases, with 14 bases between them. Germline V gene data show CDR1 as SEHNR and CDR2 as FQNEAQ (reference sequence). CDR3 region: CASSSERGAEKLFF. In DNA, the CDR3 is TGTGCCAGCAGCTCGGAAAGAGGGGCGGAAAAACTGTTTTTT. Full variable domain (missing parts from reference TRBV7-9 and TRBJ1-4): DTGVSQNPRHKITKRGQNVTFRCDPISEHNRLYWYRQTLGQGPEFLTYFQNEAQLEKSRLLSDRFSAERPKGSFSTLEIQRTEQGDSAMYLCASSSERGAEKLFFGSGTQLSVL.

This clonotype appeared a few times. This chain links TRBV20-1 with TRBJ2-7, with D perhaps assigned TRBD1 or TRBD2 (6 bases each). Germline V gives CDR1 DFQATT, CDR2 SNEGSKA (reference sequence). This CDR3 is built from 14 residues. Trimming left V 4 bases short and J 2 bases short, with 15 bases between. Here the CDR3 DNA reads TGCAGTGCTACTCCGGGGGACACCACCTACGAGCAGTACTTC. Residues: CSATPGDTTYEQYF.

This sequence joins TRBV7-9 and TRBJ1-4; D is uncertain. The germline gives CDR1 SEHNR, CDR2 FQNEAQ (reference sequence). Trimming left V 4 bases short and J 0 bases short, with 12 bases between. The CDR3 spans 16 residues. The CDR3 here is CASSSNRGPTNEKLFF. CDR3 in DNA: TGTGCCAGCAGCTCCAACAGAGGACCAACTAATGAAAAACTGTTTTTT.

V usage is TRBV25-1 and J usage is TRBJ1-4, with a tentative D call TRBD1 (5 bases). CDR1 is MGHDK and CDR2 is SYGVNS in the germline V gene. Between the trimmed V and J ends, which lost 8 bases and 7 bases, there was a span of 17 bases. The CDR3 consists of 14 residues. The CDR3, as DNA: TGTGCCAGCTCCGCTGGGGGGTTCCTTGAAAAACTGTTTTTT. Encoded protein: CASSAGGFLEKLFF.

The V call is TRBV6-5, the J call TRBJ2-7; 7 bases line up with TRBD2. Germline CDR1 and CDR2: MNHEY and SVGAGI. J gave up 5 bases and V 0 bases, and 4 bases lay outside the gene matches. The CDR3 length is 14 residues. The CDR3 DNA follows: TGTGCCAGCAGTTACTCGGCGGGAGCAAACGAGCAGTACTTC. Its translation is CASSYSAGANEQYF.

This clonotype appeared a few times. The V gene is TRBV2, the J gene TRBJ1-5; tentative D call: TRBD1 (5 bases). This CDR3 has 14 residues. The germline V and J ends were trimmed by 6 bases and 5 bases, with 14 bases remaining between them. Germline V lookup: CDR1 SNHLY, CDR2 FYNNEI. CDR3 in DNA: TGTGCCAGCAGAGGAGGGATGGGGGATCAGCCCCAGCATTTT. This translates into CASRGGMGDQPQHF.

This rearrangement joins TRBV20-1 to TRBJ2-1; 15 nucleotides agree with TRBD2. V dropped 5 bases and J dropped 9; count of bases not matched to a gene: 8. Germline V CDR1 and CDR2: DFQATT, SNEGSKA (reference sequence). This CDR3 region has 15 residues. CDR3 in amino acids: CSASGLAGGGSEQFF. The CDR3 DNA follows: TGCAGTGCTTCGGGACTAGCGGGAGGAGGCAGTGAGCAGTTCTTC.

There are a few counts of this clonotype. CDR3 nucleotide sequence: TGCGCCAGCAGTCATAGGAGGAGCACAGATACGCAGTATTTT. Its protein product is CASSHRRSTDTQYF. V and J are TRBV4-3 and TRBJ2-3; a possible D gene is TRBD2 (5 bases). The CDR3 sequence is 14 residues long. V lost 6 bases to trimming and J lost 0 bases, with 10 bases between them. Per germline, CDR1 LGHNA and CDR2 YSLEER.

The V gene is TRBV4-1, the J gene TRBJ1-1, with a possible D match to TRBD1 (5 bases). Trimming pared 3 bases from V and 4 bases from J, leaving 15 bases between. CDR1 and CDR2 from the germline V gene are MGHRA and YSYEKL. The CDR3 is 15 amino acids. CDR3 nucleotide sequence: TGCGCCAGCAGCCAGGGGGGTGTGAGGGGCACTGAAGCTTTCTTT. This codes for CASSQGGVRGTEAFF.

With regard to this clonotype: The junction departs from germline at one end; a sequencing error may be responsible. This chain connects TRBV7-2 to TRBJ2-3; 11 nucleotides match TRBD2. Germline lookup yields CDR1 SGHTA and CDR2 FQGNSA. This CDR3 is 17 amino acids long. CDR3 sequence: CASSLAGGGLSTDTQYF. The CDR3 DNA reads as TGTGCCAGCAGTTTAGCGGGAGGGGGACTGAGCACAGATACGCAGTATTTT.

CDR3 in DNA: TGTGCCAGCAGCTTACCGGCTAGCGGACTCAATGAGCAGTTCTTC. Translating gives CASSLPASGLNEQFF. The gene calls are TRBV7-9 and TRBJ2-1, with 7 bases fitting TRBD2. Germline lookup yields CDR1 SEHNR and CDR2 FQNEAQ (reference sequence). V trimming: 2 bases; J trimming: 6 bases; junction bases outside the gene matches: 7. The CDR3 runs to 15 residues.

This clonotype was observed a few times. The CDR3 sequence is CASSLLVNYEQYF. CDR3 nucleotides: TGTGCCAGCAGTTTACTAGTGAACTACGAGCAGTACTTC. This chain uses TRBV28 with TRBJ2-7; D call uncertain. The CDR3 contains 13 residues. Germline loops: CDR1 MDHEN, CDR2 SYDVKM. V lost 2 bases and J 3 bases, leaving 8 bases between the germline ends.

V gene TRBV2 combines with J gene TRBJ2-7; TRBD1 aligns across 7 bases. The V gene's germline CDR1 is SNHLY and CDR2 FYNNEI. CDR3 length: 13 amino acids. V lost 4 bases and J lost 3; bases outside the gene matches: 3. The CDR3 nucleotides read TGTGCCAGCAGTGCGGGACAGATCTACGAGCAGTACTTC. It translates to CASSAGQIYEQYF.

This clonotype was observed a few times. V is TRBV7-9 and J is TRBJ2-1; 13 bases map to TRBD2. V was pared by 5 bases and J by 5 bases, with 9 bases of the junction left unmatched. The CDR3 runs 17 residues. Germline V lookup: CDR1 SEHNR, CDR2 FQNEAQ (reference sequence). The CDR3 DNA follows: TGTGCCAGCAGCGGGGGACTAGCGGGATCCATGGACAATGAGCAGTTCTTC. Translation gives CASSGGLAGSMDNEQFF. Full variable domain (missing parts from reference TRBV7-9 and TRBJ2-1): DTGVSQNPRHKITKRGQNVTFRCDPISEHNRLYWYRQTLGQGPEFLTYFQNEAQLEKSRLLSDRFSAERPKGSFSTLEIQRTEQGDSAMYLCASSGGLAGSMDNEQFFGPGTRLTVL.

The V call is TRBV3-1, the J call TRBJ2-7; 7 nucleotides match TRBD1. The V segment lost 10 bases and the J segment 5 bases; nucleotides outside the gene matches: 14. The V gene's germline CDR1 is LGHDT and CDR2 YNNKEL (reference sequence). The CDR3 length is 14 residues. The CDR3 spells CANNPRQGVHEQYF. In DNA form, the CDR3 reads TGTGCCAACAACCCCCGACAGGGCGTCCACGAGCAGTACTTC.

The chain couples TRBV9 to TRBJ2-7; 7 bases align to TRBD2. Germline CDR1 SGDLS, CDR2 YYNGEE. The CDR3 consists of 15 residues. With V trimmed by 0 bases and J by 2 bases, 5 bases remained unmatched. CDR3 in DNA: TGTGCCAGCAGCGTAGGTCTAGCGGATACCTACGAGCAGTACTTC. Residues: CASSVGLADTYEQYF.

The chain joins TRBV29-1 to TRBJ1-1, with TRBD1 as a possible D gene (5 bases). In germline, CDR1 is SQVTM, CDR2 ANQGSEA. V lost 1 base, J lost 6 bases, and 6 bases lay in between. The length of the CDR3 is 11 residues. The CDR3 region has the DNA TGCAGCGTTGAAGGGGGCTCTGAAGCTTTCTTT. It encodes CSVEGGSEAFF.

This clonotype showed up just a few times. The rearrangement links TRBV12-5 to TRBJ2-5; perhaps TRBD2 as D (5 bases). Germline V lookup: CDR1 LGHNT, CDR2 FRNRAP. The CDR3 spans 14 residues. Trimming pared 0 bases from V and 3 bases from J, leaving 8 bases between. The CDR3 nucleotides are TGTGCTAGTGGTTTGGTAGTGGGAGAAGAGACCCAGTACTTC. Amino acids: CASGLVVGEETQYF.

This clonotype came up many times. The rearrangement joins TRBV5-1 to TRBJ1-1, with 8 bases matching TRBD1. Trimming removed 3 bases from V and 5 bases from J; junction bases left unmatched: 3. This CDR3 region has 13 residues. The germline CDR1 and CDR2 sequences are SGHRS and YFSETQ. The CDR3 DNA sequence: TGCGCCAGCAGCTCAGGGGGCAAGACTGAAGCTTTCTTT. Translation: CASSSGGKTEAFF.

In the case of this clonotype: One end of the junction does not line up with germline, which may come from a read error. The chain links TRBV4-1 to TRBJ2-7; 8 positions agree with TRBD2. The CDR3 totals 16 residues. CDR1 is MGHRA and CDR2 is YSYEKL in the germline V gene. The chain's CDR3 is CASSQDLSGGPYGQYF. The CDR3 bases are TGCGCCAGCAGCCAAGATCTAAGCGGGGGACCCTACGGGCAGTACTTC.

V usage is TRBV24-1 and J usage is TRBJ2-1; unclear D gene. The V end lost 1 base, the J end lost 8 bases, and 8 bases lay between the germline ends. Germline loops: CDR1 KGHDR, CDR2 SFDVKD. This CDR3 has 13 amino acids. The CDR3 DNA reads as TGTGCCACCAGTGATTTCCGGTTTGATGAGCAGTTCTTC. Translated: CATSDFRFDEQFF.

This clonotype was seen only a few times. V is TRBV27 and J is TRBJ2-6, with D unresolved. CDR1 MNHEY and CDR2 SMNVEV come from the germline V gene (reference sequence). V was cut by 6 bases and J by 1 base, with 7 bases left in between. The CDR3 loop spans 14 amino acids. CDR3 sequence reads: CASRKGSGANVLTF. The DNA for the CDR3 is TGTGCCAGCAGAAAAGGGTCTGGGGCCAACGTCCTGACTTTC.

J is TRBJ1-5 and V is TRBV20-1, with D uncertain. The V end lost 1 base, the J end lost 5 bases, and 9 bases lay between the germline ends. Germline assignment: CDR1 DFQATT and CDR2 SNEGSKA (reference sequence). This CDR3 region has 13 residues. CDR3 sequence reads: CSARANFDQPQHF. CDR3 bases: TGCAGTGCTAGAGCTAACTTCGATCAGCCCCAGCATTTT.

This chain links TRBV6-5 with TRBJ1-2; tentative D call: TRBD1 (6 bases). The CDR3 totals 15 residues. Trimming removed 4 bases from V and 8 bases from J, with 20 bases in between. Germline V gene data show CDR1 as MNHEY and CDR2 as SVGAGI. The DNA of the CDR3 is TGTGCCAGCAGTTTGGGACTCGGGGGCTTCCGCGGCTACACCTTC. It translates to CASSLGLGGFRGYTF.

CDR3 residues: CASSTTGGLSYEQYF. CDR3 DNA sequence: TGTGCCAGTAGTACCACAGGGGGGCTAAGCTACGAGCAGTACTTC. The V gene is TRBV19, the J gene TRBJ2-7; TRBD1 matches at 8 bases. J lost 3 bases, V lost 4 bases, and 8 bases had no gene match. This CDR3 spans 15 amino acids. Germline V gives CDR1 LNHDA, CDR2 SQIVND (reference sequence).